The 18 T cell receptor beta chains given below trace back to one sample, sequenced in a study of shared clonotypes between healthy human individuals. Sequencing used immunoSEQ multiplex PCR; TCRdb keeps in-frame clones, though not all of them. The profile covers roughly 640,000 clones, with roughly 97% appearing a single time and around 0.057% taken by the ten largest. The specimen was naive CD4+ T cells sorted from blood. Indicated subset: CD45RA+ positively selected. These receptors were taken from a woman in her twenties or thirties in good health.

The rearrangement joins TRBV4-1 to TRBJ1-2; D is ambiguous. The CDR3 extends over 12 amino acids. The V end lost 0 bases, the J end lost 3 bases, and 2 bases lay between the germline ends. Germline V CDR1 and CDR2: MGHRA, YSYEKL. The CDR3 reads CASSQEDYGYTF. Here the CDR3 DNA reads TGCGCCAGCAGCCAAGAAGACTATGGCTACACCTTC.

CDR3 sequence (DNA): TGCGCCAGCAGCCCATCCGGGGGTCTAGCTGGAAACACCATATATTTT. Amino acids: CASSPSGGLAGNTIYF. This chain connects TRBV5-1 to TRBJ1-3, with a tentative D call TRBD1 (5 bases). Trimming took 4 bases from V and 2 from J, leaving 16 bases between them. The germline V gene encodes CDR1 SGHRS and CDR2 YFSETQ. CDR3 size: 16 residues.

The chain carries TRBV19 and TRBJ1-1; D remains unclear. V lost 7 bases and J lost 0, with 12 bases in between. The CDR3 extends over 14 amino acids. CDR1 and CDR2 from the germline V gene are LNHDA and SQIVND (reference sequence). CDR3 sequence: CASTTTEMNTEAFF. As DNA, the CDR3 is TGTGCCAGTACTACGACGGAAATGAACACTGAAGCTTTCTTT.

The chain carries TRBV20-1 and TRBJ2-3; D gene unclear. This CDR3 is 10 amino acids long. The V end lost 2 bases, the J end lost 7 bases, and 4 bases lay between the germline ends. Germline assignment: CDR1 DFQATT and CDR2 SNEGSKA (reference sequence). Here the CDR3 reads CSARPYTQYF. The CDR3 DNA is TGCAGTGCTAGACCATATACGCAGTATTTT.

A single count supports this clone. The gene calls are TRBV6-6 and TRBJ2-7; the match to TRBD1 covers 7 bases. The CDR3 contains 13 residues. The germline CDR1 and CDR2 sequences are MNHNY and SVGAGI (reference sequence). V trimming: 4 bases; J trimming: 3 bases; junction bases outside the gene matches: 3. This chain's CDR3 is CASSFQGDYEQYF. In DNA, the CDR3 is TGTGCCAGCAGTTTTCAGGGGGACTACGAGCAGTACTTC.

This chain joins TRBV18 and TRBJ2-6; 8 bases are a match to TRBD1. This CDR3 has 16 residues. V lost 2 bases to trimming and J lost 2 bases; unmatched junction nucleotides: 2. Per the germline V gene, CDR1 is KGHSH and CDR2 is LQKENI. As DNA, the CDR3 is TGTGCCAGCTCACCAGAACAGGGGGCTGGGGCCAACGTCCTGACTTTC. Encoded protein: CASSPEQGAGANVLTF.

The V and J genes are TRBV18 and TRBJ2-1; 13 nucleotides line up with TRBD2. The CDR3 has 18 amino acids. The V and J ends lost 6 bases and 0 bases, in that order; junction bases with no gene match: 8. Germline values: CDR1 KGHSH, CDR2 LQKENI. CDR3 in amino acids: CASSWTSGSPTSYNEQFF. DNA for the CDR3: TGTGCCAGCTCGTGGACTAGCGGGAGTCCTACCTCCTACAATGAGCAGTTCTTC. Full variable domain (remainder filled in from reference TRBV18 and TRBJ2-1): NAGVMQNPRHLVRRRGQEARLRCSPMKGHSHVYWYRQLPEEGLKFMVYLQKENIIDESGMPKERFSAEFPKEGPSILRIQQVVRGDSAAYFCASSWTSGSPTSYNEQFFGPGTRLTVL.

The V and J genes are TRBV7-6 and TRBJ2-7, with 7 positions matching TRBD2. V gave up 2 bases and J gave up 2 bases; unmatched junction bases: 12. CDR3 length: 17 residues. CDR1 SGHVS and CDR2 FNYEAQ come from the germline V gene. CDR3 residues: CASSLLPPASGTYEQYF. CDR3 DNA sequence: TGTGCCAGCAGCTTATTACCTCCGGCTAGCGGTACCTACGAGCAGTACTTC.

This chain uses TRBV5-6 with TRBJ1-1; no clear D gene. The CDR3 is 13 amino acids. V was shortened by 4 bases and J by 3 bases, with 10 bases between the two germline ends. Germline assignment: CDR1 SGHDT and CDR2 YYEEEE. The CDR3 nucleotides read TGTGCCAGCAGCCCCGCGGTGGACACTGAAGCTTTCTTT. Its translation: CASSPAVDTEAFF.

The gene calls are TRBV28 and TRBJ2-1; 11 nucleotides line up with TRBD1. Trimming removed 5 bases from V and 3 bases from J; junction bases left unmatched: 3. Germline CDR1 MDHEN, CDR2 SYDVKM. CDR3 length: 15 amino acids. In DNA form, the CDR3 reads TGTGCCAGCAGTAGGGGGACAGGGGGCTACAATGAGCAGTTCTTC. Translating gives CASSRGTGGYNEQFF.

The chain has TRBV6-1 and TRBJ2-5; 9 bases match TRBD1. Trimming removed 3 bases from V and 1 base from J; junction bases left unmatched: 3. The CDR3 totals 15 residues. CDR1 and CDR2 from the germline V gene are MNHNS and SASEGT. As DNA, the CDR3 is TGTGCCAGCAGTGAGGGGGACAGGGCCCAAGAGACCCAGTACTTC. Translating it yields CASSEGDRAQETQYF.

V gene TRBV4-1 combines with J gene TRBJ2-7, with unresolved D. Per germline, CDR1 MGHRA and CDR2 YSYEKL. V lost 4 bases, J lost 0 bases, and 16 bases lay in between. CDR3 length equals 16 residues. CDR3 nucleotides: TGCGCCAGCAGCCCTCTCCCGGACGGAGCCTCCTACGAGCAGTACTTC. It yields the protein CASSPLPDGASYEQYF.

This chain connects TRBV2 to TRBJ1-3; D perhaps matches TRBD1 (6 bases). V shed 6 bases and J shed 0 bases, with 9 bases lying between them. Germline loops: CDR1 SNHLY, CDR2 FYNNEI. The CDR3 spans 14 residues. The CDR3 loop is CASREGHSGNTIYF. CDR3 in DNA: TGTGCCAGCAGGGAGGGACACTCTGGAAACACCATATATTTT.

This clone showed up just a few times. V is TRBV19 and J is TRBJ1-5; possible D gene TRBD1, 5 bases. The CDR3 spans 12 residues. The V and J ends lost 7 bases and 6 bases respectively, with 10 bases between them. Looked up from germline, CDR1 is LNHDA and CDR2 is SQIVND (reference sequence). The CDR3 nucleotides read TGTGCCAGTAAATCGGGGGTTCAGCCCCAGCATTTT. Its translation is CASKSGVQPQHF.

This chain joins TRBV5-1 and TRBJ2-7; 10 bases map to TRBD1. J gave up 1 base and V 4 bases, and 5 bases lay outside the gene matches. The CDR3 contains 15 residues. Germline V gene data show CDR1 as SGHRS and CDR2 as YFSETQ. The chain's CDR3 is CASSEGQGTSYEQYF. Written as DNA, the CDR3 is TGCGCCAGCAGCGAGGGACAGGGGACTTCCTACGAGCAGTACTTC. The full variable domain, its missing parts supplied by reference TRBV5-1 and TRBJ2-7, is KAGVTQTPRYLIKTRGQQVTLSCSPISGHRSVSWYQQTPGQGLQFLFEYFSETQRNKGNFPGRFSGRQFSNSRSEMNVSTLELGDSALYLCASSEGQGTSYEQYFGPGTRLTVT.

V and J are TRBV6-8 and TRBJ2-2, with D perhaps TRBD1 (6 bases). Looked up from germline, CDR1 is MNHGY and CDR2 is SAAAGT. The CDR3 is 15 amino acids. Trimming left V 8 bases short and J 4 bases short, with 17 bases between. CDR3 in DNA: TGTGCCAGCTCCAACCGGACAGAGGTCACCGGGGAGCTGTTTTTT. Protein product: CASSNRTEVTGELFF.

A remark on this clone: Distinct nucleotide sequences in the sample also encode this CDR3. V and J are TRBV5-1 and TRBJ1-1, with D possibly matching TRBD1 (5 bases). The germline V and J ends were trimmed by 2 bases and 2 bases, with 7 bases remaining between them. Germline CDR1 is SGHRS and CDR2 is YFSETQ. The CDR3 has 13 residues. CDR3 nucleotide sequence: TGCGCCAGCAGCTTAACAGGTAACACTGAAGCTTTCTTT. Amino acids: CASSLTGNTEAFF.

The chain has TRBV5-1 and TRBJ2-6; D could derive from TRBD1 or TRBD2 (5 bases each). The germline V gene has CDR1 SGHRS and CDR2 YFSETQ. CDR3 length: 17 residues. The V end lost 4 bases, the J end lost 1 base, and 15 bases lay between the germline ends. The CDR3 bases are TGCGCCAGCAGCGGGACGAAAGGTATTTCTGGGGCCAACGTCCTGACTTTC. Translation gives CASSGTKGISGANVLTF.